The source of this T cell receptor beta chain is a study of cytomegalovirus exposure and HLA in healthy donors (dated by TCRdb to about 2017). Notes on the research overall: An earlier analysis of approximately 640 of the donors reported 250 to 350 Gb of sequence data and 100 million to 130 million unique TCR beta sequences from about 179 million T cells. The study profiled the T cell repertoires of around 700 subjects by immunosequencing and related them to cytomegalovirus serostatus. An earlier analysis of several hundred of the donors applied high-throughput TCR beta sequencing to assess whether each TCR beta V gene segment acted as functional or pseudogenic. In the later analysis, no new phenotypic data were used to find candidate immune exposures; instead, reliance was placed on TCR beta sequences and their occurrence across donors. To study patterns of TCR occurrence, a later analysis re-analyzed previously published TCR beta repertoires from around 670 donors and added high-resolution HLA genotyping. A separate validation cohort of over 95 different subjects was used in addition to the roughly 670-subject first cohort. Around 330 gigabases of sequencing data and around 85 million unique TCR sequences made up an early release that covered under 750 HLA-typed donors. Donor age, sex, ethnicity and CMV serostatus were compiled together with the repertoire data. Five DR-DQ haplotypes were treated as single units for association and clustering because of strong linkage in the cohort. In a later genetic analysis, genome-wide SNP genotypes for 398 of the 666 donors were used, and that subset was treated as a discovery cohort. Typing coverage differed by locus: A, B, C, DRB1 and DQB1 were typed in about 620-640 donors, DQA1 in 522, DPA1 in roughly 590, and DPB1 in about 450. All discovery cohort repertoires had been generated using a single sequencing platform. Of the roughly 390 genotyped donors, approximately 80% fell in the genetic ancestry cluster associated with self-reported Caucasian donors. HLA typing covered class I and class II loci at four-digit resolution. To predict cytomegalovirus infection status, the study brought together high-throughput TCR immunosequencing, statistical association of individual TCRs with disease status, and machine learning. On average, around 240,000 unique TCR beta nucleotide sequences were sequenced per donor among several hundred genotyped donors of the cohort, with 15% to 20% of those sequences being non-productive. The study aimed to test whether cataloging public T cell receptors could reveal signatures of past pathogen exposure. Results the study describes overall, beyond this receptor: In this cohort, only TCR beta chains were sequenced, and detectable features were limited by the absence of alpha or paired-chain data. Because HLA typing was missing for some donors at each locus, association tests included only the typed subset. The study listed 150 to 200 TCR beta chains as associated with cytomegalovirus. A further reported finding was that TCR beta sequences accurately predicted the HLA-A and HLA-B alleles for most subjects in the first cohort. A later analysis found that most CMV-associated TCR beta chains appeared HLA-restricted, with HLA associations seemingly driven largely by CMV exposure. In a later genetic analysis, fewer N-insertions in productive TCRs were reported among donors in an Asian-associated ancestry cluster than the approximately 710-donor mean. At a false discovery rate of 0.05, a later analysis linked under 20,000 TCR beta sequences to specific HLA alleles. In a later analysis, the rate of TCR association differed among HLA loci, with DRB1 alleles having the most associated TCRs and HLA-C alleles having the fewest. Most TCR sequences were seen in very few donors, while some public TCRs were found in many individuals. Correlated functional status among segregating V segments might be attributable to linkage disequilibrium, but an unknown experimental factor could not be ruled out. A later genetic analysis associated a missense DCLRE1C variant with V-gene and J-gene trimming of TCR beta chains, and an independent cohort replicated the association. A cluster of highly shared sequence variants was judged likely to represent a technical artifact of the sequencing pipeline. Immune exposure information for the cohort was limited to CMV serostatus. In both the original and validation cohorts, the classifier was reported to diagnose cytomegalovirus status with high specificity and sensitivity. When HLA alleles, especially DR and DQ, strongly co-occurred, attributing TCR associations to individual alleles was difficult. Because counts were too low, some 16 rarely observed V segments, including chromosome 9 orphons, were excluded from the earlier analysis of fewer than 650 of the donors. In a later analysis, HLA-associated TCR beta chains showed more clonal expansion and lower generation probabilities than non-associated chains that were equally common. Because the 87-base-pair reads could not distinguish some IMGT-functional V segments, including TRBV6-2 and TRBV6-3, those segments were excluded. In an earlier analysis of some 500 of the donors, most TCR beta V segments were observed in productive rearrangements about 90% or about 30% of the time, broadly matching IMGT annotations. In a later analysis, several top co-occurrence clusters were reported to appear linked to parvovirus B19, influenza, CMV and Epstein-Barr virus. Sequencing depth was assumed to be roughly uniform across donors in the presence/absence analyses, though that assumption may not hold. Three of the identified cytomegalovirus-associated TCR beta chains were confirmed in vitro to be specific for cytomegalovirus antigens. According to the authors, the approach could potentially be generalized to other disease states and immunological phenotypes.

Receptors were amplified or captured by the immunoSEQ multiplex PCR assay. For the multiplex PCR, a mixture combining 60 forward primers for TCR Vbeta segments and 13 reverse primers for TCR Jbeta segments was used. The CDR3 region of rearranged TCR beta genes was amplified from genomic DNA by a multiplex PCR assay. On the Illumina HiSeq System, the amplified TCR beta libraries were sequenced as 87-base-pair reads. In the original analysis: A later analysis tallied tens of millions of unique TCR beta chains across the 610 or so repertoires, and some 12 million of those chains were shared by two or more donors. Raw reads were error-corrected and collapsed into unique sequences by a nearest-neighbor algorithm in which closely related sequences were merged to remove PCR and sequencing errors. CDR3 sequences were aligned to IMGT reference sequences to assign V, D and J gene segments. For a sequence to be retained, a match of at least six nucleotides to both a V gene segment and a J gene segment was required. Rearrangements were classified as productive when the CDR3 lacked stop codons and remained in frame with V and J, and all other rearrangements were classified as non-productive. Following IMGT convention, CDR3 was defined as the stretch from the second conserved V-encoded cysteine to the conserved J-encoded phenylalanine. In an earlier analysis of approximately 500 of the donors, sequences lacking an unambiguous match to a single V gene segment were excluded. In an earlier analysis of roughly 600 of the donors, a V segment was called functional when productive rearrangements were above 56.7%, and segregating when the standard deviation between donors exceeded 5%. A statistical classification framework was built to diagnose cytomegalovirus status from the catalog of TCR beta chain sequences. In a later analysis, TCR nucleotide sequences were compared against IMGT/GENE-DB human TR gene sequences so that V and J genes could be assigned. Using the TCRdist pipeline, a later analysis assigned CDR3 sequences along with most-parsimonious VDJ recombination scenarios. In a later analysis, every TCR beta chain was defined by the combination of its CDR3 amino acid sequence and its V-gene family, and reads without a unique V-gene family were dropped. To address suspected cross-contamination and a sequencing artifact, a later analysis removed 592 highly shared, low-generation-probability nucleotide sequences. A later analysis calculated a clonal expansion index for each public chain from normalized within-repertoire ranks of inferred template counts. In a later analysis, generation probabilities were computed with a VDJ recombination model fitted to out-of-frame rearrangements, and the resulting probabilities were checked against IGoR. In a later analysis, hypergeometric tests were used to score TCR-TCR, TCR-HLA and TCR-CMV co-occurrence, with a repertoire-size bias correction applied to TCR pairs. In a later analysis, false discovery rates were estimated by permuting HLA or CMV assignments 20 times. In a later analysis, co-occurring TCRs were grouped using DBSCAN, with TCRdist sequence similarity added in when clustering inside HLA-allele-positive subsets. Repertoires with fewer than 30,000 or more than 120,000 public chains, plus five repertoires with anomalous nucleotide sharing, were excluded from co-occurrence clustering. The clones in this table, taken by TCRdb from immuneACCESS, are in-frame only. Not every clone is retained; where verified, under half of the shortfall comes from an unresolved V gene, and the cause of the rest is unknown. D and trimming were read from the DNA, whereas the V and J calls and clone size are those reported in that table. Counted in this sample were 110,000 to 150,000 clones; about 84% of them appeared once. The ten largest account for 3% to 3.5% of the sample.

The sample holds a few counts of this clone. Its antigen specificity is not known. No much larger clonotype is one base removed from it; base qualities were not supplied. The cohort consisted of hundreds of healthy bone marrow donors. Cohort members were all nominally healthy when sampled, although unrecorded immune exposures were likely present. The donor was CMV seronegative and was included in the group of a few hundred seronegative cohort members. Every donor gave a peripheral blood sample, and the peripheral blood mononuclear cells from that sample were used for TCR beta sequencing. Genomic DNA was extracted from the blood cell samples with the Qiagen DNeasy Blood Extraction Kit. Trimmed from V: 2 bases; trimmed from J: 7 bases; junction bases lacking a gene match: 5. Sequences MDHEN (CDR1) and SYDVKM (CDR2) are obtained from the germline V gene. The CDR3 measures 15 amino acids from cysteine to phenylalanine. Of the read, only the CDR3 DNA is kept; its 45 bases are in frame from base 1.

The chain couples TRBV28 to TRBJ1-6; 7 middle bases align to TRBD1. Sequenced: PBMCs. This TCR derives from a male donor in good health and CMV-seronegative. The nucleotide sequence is TGTGCCAGCAGTTTACAGGGGGATAGGAATTCACCCCTCCACTTT. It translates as CASSLQGDRNSPLHF.